The 19 T cell receptor beta chains below all came from one sample that was sequenced in a study of post-analysis software for immune sequencing data. Study findings and constraints: Included in a set of about 5 TRBV segments more frequent in patients than controls were TRBV5-6, TRBV5-1 and TRBV20-1.

TCR beta cDNA libraries included unique molecular identifiers. Each CDR3 protein is one row after TCRdb ran MiXCR on the PCR reads. The sample holds approximately 440,000 distinct CDR3 sequences; roughly 45% are singletons and the top ten take around an eighth. These TCRs are of unknown antigen specificity. The material sequenced was blood. Source of these receptors: a girl aged 5-17 years with multiple sclerosis.

This clonotype was observed a handful of times. The chain carries TRBV3-1 and TRBJ2-1, with 9 bases aligning to TRBD2. The CDR3 consists of 18 residues. Looked up from germline, CDR1 is LGHDT and CDR2 is YNNKEL (reference sequence). Unmatched junction bases numbered 9, after V lost 1 base and J lost 2 bases. The CDR3 nucleotides are TGTGCCAGCAGCCAAGCCATCAGGACTAGCGCGGCCTACAATGAGCAGTTCTTC. Translating gives CASSQAIRTSAAYNEQFF.

The chain carries TRBV28 and TRBJ1-1; possible D gene TRBD1, 5 bases. The CDR3 consists of 15 residues. V shed 1 base and J shed 0 bases, with 9 bases lying between them. Germline loops: CDR1 MDHEN, CDR2 SYDVKM. CDR3: CASSLLAQVNTEAFF. In DNA form, the CDR3 reads TGTGCCAGCAGTTTATTGGCACAGGTGAACACTGAAGCTTTCTTT.

The chain combines TRBV7-2 with TRBJ1-1, with TRBD1 matching over 8 bases. Germline V CDR1 and CDR2: SGHTA, FQGNSA. The CDR3 sequence is 16 residues long. V dropped 4 bases and J dropped 2; count of bases not matched to a gene: 9. The CDR3 coding sequence is TGTGCCAGCAGCTCTTACAGGGGGGCGGAAAACACTGAAGCTTTCTTT. Protein sequence: CASSSYRGAENTEAFF. Combining the CDR3 with reference TRBV7-2 and TRBJ1-1 gives the whole variable domain GAGVSQSPSNKVTEKGKDVELRCDPISGHTALYWYRQSLGQGLEFLIYFQGNSAPDKSGLPSDRFSAERTGGSVSTLTIQRTQQEDSAVYLCASSSYRGAENTEAFFGQGTRLTVV.

The chain employs TRBV5-1 and TRBJ1-1; D call uncertain. V was shortened by 7 bases and J by 2 bases, with 15 bases between the two germline ends. Looked up from germline, CDR1 is SGHRS and CDR2 is YFSETQ. The CDR3 totals 14 residues. CDR3 in DNA: TGCGCCAGCTCGGGGAGAGGAGGAAACACTGAAGCTTTCTTT. Translation: CASSGRGGNTEAFF. The full variable domain, its missing parts supplied by reference TRBV5-1 and TRBJ1-1, is KAGVTQTPRYLIKTRGQQVTLSCSPISGHRSVSWYQQTPGQGLQFLFEYFSETQRNKGNFPGRFSGRQFSNSRSEMNVSTLELGDSALYLCASSGRGGNTEAFFGQGTRLTVV.

This clonotype was counted many times. One end of the junction varies from germline; a read error may be responsible. V usage is TRBV20-1 and J usage is TRBJ2-3, with 7 positions matching TRBD2. This CDR3 is 10 amino acids long. Germline CDR1 reads DFQATT; CDR2 reads SNEGSKA (reference sequence). CDR3 region: CSGSTDTQYF. In DNA form, the CDR3 reads TGTAGCGGGAGCACAGATACGCAGTATTTT.

The chain is built from TRBV7-3 and TRBJ2-1; TRBD1 agrees at 7 bases. The ends lost 5 bases at V and 2 bases at J; junction bases unmatched: 6. Germline CDR1 is SGHTA and CDR2 is FQGTGA. CDR3 length: 15 residues. CDR3 nucleotides: TGTGCCAGCAGCCTGACAGGGAACCCCTACAATGAGCAGTTCTTC. Translation: CASSLTGNPYNEQFF.

The gene calls are TRBV15 and TRBJ1-2, with TRBD1 matching over 8 bases. With V trimmed by 5 bases and J by 3 bases, 11 bases remained unmatched. Germline values: CDR1 LNHNV, CDR2 YYDKDF (reference sequence). The CDR3 runs 16 residues. In DNA, the CDR3 is TGTGCCACCAGCCCGGGACAGGCCGGGGCTTACTATGGCTACACCTTC. It specifies CATSPGQAGAYYGYTF. The whole variable domain, remainder taken from reference TRBV15 and TRBJ1-2, is DAMVIQNPRYQVTQFGKPVTLSCSQTLNHNVMYWYQQKSSQAPKLLFHYYDKDFNNEADTPDNFQSRRPNTSFCFLDIRSPGLGDTAMYLCATSPGQAGAYYGYTFGSGTRLTVV.

The chain employs TRBV20-1 and TRBJ2-5, with a weak D call TRBD1 (5 bases). From germline, CDR1 is DFQATT and CDR2 SNEGSKA (reference sequence). Trimming took off 0 bases at V and 2 bases at J, with 13 bases between the two ends. The CDR3 is made up of 15 amino acids. The CDR3 region is CSAREAGLRQETQYF. The CDR3 nucleotides read TGCAGTGCTAGAGAGGCAGGGTTGAGGCAAGAGACCCAGTACTTC.

V usage is TRBV7-2 and J usage is TRBJ1-2, with D maybe TRBD1 (5 bases). CDR3 length: 13 residues. Trimming removed 10 bases at V and 7 bases at J, with 19 bases between. Germline V gives CDR1 SGHTA, CDR2 FQGNSA. CDR3 in DNA: TGTGCCACCTCTCCGGACATTGTCTCTGGCTACACCTTC. It encodes CATSPDIVSGYTF. Based on the CDR3 plus reference TRBV7-2 and TRBJ1-2, the full variable domain is GAGVSQSPSNKVTEKGKDVELRCDPISGHTALYWYRQSLGQGLEFLIYFQGNSAPDKSGLPSDRFSAERTGGSVSTLTIQRTQQEDSAVYLCATSPDIVSGYTFGSGTRLTVV.

The chain combines TRBV4-1 with TRBJ2-1; D is ambiguous. The CDR3 is 14 residues long. Germline V gene lookup returns CDR1 MGHRA and CDR2 YSYEKL. Deletions cut 4 bases from V and 8 bases from J, with 15 bases between. This CDR3 is CASSLEVRVDEQFF. In nucleotides, the CDR3 is TGCGCCAGCAGCCTAGAGGTTAGGGTGGATGAGCAGTTCTTC.

The V gene is TRBV19, the J gene TRBJ2-1; D is perhaps TRBD1 or TRBD2 (5 bases each). The CDR3 consists of 14 residues. The germline CDR1 and CDR2 sequences are LNHDA and SQIVND (reference sequence). Trimming stripped 3 bases from V and 11 bases from J, with 17 bases between. CDR3 sequence: CASSMPGRGAKQFF. The CDR3 DNA reads TGTGCCAGTAGTATGCCGGGACGCGGAGCGAAGCAGTTCTTC.

The genes are TRBV4-2 and TRBJ2-1; TRBD2 agrees at 8 bases. CDR1 and CDR2 (germline): LGHNA, YNFKEQ. V was clipped by 3 bases and J by 0 bases; unmatched bases: 7. CDR3 length equals 17 residues. The CDR3 DNA reads as TGTGCCAGCAGCCAGGACTCAAGCGGGAGCTCCTACAATGAGCAGTTCTTC. Translated, it gives CASSQDSSGSSYNEQFF.

The chain is built from TRBV18 and TRBJ2-1; perhaps TRBD2 as D (5 bases). This CDR3 has 16 amino acids. Germline CDR1 KGHSH, CDR2 LQKENI. Trimming pared 0 bases from V and 3 bases from J, leaving 12 bases between. This CDR3 reads CASSPPGSSDYNEQFF. CDR3 DNA sequence: TGTGCCAGCTCACCACCGGGGAGTAGCGACTACAATGAGCAGTTCTTC. Looking up the rest from reference TRBV18 and TRBJ2-1 gives the full variable domain: NAGVMQNPRHLVRRRGQEARLRCSPMKGHSHVYWYRQLPEEGLKFMVYLQKENIIDESGMPKERFSAEFPKEGPSILRIQQVVRGDSAAYFCASSPPGSSDYNEQFFGPGTRLTVL.

The rearrangement links TRBV3-1 to TRBJ1-6; no clear D. Germline CDR1 LGHDT, CDR2 YNNKEL (reference sequence). The CDR3 length is 14 residues. Between the trimmed V and J ends, which lost 3 bases and 9 bases, there was a span of 12 bases. CDR3 coding DNA: TGTGCCAGCAGCCAGAGGGCCCTGGGTTCACCCCTCCACTTT. Protein product: CASSQRALGSPLHF.

About this clonotype: One end of the junction fails to match germline, which may point to a read error. This chain joins TRBV29-1 and TRBJ2-7; 7 nucleotides line up with TRBD2. The CDR3 sequence is 13 residues long. Per the germline V gene, CDR1 is SQVTM and CDR2 is ANQGSEA. In DNA form, the CDR3 reads TGCAGCGTTGAAGAGGGGGGGTATGGGGAGCGGTACTTC. As protein: CSVEEGGYGERYF.

The genes are TRBV7-8 and TRBJ2-1; TRBD2 agrees at 9 bases. The ends lost 5 bases at V and 5 bases at J; junction bases unmatched: 7. There are 15 residues in the CDR3. Germline CDR1 is SGHVS and CDR2 is FQNEAQ. CDR3: CASSREAGGNNEQFF. The CDR3 DNA is TGTGCCAGCAGCCGCGAAGCGGGAGGTAACAATGAGCAGTTCTTC.

This clonotype was recorded many times. The rearrangement uses TRBV24-1 and TRBJ2-1; 8 bases match TRBD2. The CDR3 has 15 amino acids. V lost 5 bases, J lost 5 bases, and 7 bases stayed unmatched. The germline gives CDR1 KGHDR, CDR2 SFDVKD. The CDR3 coding sequence is TGTGCCACCAGTGGGCCGGGAGGGGCCCACAATGAGCAGTTCTTC. Amino acid sequence: CATSGPGGAHNEQFF.

In this sample, this clonotype turned up a few times. The chain carries TRBV10-3 and TRBJ2-3, with 7 nucleotides matching TRBD2. J was trimmed by 0 bases and V by 0 bases; bases with no gene match: 3. Germline CDR1 reads ENHRY; CDR2 reads SYGVKD. This CDR3 spans 16 amino acids. The CDR3 loop is CAISESEGGSTDTQYF. The CDR3 DNA sequence: TGTGCCATCAGTGAGTCGGAGGGAGGGAGCACAGATACGCAGTATTTT.

The V gene is TRBV29-1, the J gene TRBJ1-4; D is ambiguous. The V end was cut by 4 bases, the J end by 4 bases, with 10 bases between. The germline gives CDR1 SQVTM, CDR2 ANQGSEA. CDR3 size: 13 residues. CDR3 nucleotides: TGCAGCGTTGGCGGCCCCAGTAATGAAAAACTGTTTTTT. Protein product: CSVGGPSNEKLFF.